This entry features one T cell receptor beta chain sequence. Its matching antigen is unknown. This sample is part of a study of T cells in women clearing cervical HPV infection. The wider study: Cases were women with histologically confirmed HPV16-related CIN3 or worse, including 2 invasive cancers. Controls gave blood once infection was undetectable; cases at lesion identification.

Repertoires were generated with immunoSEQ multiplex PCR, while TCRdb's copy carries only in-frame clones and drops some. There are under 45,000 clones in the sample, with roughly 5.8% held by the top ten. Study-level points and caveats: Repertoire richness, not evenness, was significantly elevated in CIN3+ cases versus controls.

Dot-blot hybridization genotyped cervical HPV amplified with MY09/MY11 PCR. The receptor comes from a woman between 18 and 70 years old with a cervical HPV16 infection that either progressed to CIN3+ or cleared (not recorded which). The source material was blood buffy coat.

This CDR3 reads CASSFGTGGSGYTF. CDR3 DNA, as far as it was read: TGTGCCAGCAGTTTTGGTACAGGGGGTAGTGGC. The chain recombines TRBV28 with TRBJ1-2; TRBD1 matches 8 bases. The read comes to an end 3 residues before the CDR3 does, leaving the germline J gene to fill in the end. The CDR3 sequence is 14 residues long. Trimming at V came to 3 bases and at J to 7 bases, leaving 7 bases not matched to a gene. Germline CDR1 is MDHEN and CDR2 is SYDVKM.